This entry features one TCR beta chain sequence. The data belong to a study of T cells after yellow fever vaccination. This CDR3 is built from 12 residues. V dropped 8 bases and J dropped 2 bases, with 9 bases sitting between them. CDR1 and CDR2 from the germline V gene are LNHDA and SQIVND (reference sequence). TCRdb re-derived calls from the 5' RACE reads in MiXCR, one entry per CDR3 protein. The sample holds 620,000 or so distinct CDR3 sequences, 9% to 15% seen once. The chain couples TRBV19 to TRBJ1-2; D call uncertain. Sequencing used PBMCs, obtained on the day of the yellow fever booster vaccination. The clonotype comes from a man aged 25-40 years who received the YFV17D yellow fever vaccine. CDR3 region: CASGVGNYGYTF. The CDR3 region has the DNA TGTGCCAGTGGCGTCGGGAACTATGGCTACACCTTC.